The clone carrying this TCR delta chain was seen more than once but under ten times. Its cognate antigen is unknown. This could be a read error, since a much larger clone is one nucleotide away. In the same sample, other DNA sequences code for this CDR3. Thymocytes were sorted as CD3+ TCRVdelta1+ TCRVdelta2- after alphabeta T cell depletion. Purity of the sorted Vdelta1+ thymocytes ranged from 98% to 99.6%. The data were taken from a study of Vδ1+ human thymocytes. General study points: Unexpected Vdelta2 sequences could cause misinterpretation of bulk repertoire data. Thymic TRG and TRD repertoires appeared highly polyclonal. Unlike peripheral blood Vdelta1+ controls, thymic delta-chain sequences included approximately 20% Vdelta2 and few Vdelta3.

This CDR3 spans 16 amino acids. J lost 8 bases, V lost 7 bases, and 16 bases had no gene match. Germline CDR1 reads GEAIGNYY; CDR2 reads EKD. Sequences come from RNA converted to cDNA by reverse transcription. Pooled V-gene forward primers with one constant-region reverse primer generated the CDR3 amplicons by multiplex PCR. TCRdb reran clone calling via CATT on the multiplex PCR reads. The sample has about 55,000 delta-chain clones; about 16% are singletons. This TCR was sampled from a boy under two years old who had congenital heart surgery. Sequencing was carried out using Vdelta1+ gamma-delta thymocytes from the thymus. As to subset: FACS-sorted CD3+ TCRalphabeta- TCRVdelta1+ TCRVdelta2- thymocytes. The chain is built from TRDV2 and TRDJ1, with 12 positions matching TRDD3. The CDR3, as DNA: TGTGCCTGCGACCCGAAGGGTACTGGGGGATACCTCAAACTCATCTTT. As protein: CACDPKGTGGYLKLIF.